This T cell receptor beta chain was obtained from a study of early stage breast cancer tumors. On the study more broadly: Most invasive tumors, about 70% of the 16, were ER+/PR+/HER2-. Each sample averaged roughly 9.6-fold read coverage. Overall study findings and caveats: In 14 of 16 patients, blood comparison separated tumor from normal breast. Tumors had roughly 2.4-fold higher T cell density and higher clonality than adjacent normal breast tissue.

In this sample, this clone turned up once. Its antigen is unidentified. Clones were sequenced by immunoSEQ multiplex PCR, and TCRdb holds only the in-frame ones, with some missing. The sample lists about 7,900 clones; approximately 62% were seen once. With 6 bases clipped from V and 4 bases from J, the junction kept 3 bases outside the gene matches. This CDR3 has 13 residues. CDR1 and CDR2 from the germline V gene are SNHLY and FYNNEI. J is TRBJ2-3 and V is TRBV2; 8 nucleotides align to TRBD2. The sequencing sample was made of breast tumor tissue. This sequence originates from a person aged 70 to 80 with breast cancer. The CDR3 reads CASRTGGSDTQYF. CDR3 sequence (DNA): TGTGCCAGCAGAACGGGGGGGTCAGATACGCAGTATTTT.